A single sample is the source of the 15 T cell receptor beta chains below, sequenced in a study of blood T cell repertoires in COVID-19. Method: immunoSEQ multiplex PCR; TCRdb's copy keeps in-frame clones and lacks some. The sample shows roughly 100,000 clones, more than 85% of them seen only once. The sequenced material came from peripheral blood. Source of these receptors: a man aged 18 to 30 with acute or convalescent COVID-19.

The chain links TRBV30 to TRBJ1-5; a possible D gene is TRBD1 (5 bases). Germline V CDR1 and CDR2: GTSNPN, SVGIG (reference sequence). V lost 5 bases and J lost 4, with 9 bases in between. This CDR3 contains 12 residues. The CDR3 DNA reads as TGTGCCTGGTCGGAGGGGAATCAGCCCCAGCATTTT. Translating it yields CAWSEGNQPQHF.

The rearrangement links TRBV5-5 to TRBJ1-2, with 7 bases lining up with TRBD1. The CDR3 runs 13 residues. Germline CDR1 and CDR2: SGHKS and YYEKEE (reference sequence). The V gene end was trimmed by 6 bases and the J gene end by 2 bases; junction bases not matched to a gene: 4. The CDR3 sequence: CASTTQGNYGYTF. The CDR3 DNA reads TGTGCCAGCACCACACAGGGGAACTATGGCTACACCTTC.

CDR3 residues: CASSPPAGNTIYF. As DNA, the CDR3 is TGTGCCAGCAGTCCCCCGGCTGGAAACACCATATATTTT. This chain uses TRBV12-3 or TRBV12-4 with TRBJ1-3; D is undetermined. The germline V and J ends were trimmed by 5 bases and 2 bases, with 7 bases remaining between them. The CDR3 contains 13 residues.

V usage is TRBV19 and J usage is TRBJ1-1, with TRBD1 matching 7 bases. The CDR3 has 16 amino acids. Germline V gene sequence: CDR1 LNHDA, CDR2 SQIVND (reference sequence). V shed 1 base, J shed 0 bases, and the junction held 5 bases outside the gene matches. CDR3 region: CASSIVRGLLNTEAFF. The CDR3 nucleotides read TGTGCCAGTAGTATAGTAAGGGGGCTTTTGAACACTGAAGCTTTCTTT.

The CDR3 nucleotides are TGTGCCAGCAGCAGACAGGATCCTTTGAACACTGAAGCTTTCTTT. Its protein is CASSRQDPLNTEAFF. The chain recombines TRBV21-1 with TRBJ1-1; the DNA was not compared with TRBD1, the D call given in the table. TRBV21-1 is recorded as a pseudogene. This CDR3 is built from 15 residues.

The chain uses TRBV5-1 and TRBJ1-6, with 8 bases identical to TRBD1. CDR1 and CDR2 from the germline V gene are SGHRS and YFSETQ. This CDR3 spans 18 amino acids. The junction had 18 bases not matched to a gene; V was cut back by 4 bases and J by 9 bases. The CDR3 reads CASSGQADRGLFGSPLHF. In nucleotides, the CDR3 is TGCGCCAGCAGCGGGCAGGCCGACAGGGGCCTATTTGGTTCACCCCTCCACTTT. The entire variable domain, with the rest obtained from reference TRBV5-1 and TRBJ1-6, is as follows: KAGVTQTPRYLIKTRGQQVTLSCSPISGHRSVSWYQQTPGQGLQFLFEYFSETQRNKGNFPGRFSGRQFSNSRSEMNVSTLELGDSALYLCASSGQADRGLFGSPLHFGNGTRLTVT.

The chain uses TRBV5-1 and TRBJ2-1; 10 bases are a match to TRBD2. CDR1 and CDR2 from the germline V gene are SGHRS and YFSETQ. This CDR3 region has 14 residues. J gave up 5 bases and V 1 base, and 0 bases lay outside the gene matches. The CDR3 DNA reads TGCGCCAGCAGCTTGACTAGCGGGAACAATGAGCAGTTCTTC. Its translation: CASSLTSGNNEQFF.

V and J are TRBV11-2 and TRBJ1-5; 7 positions agree with TRBD1. Germline V gives CDR1 SGHAT, CDR2 FQNNGV. Losses at the gene ends were 5 bases for V and 6 bases for J; bases not matched to a gene: 7. The CDR3 has 14 residues. Written as DNA, the CDR3 is TGTGCCAGCAGCCTGAAGGGGGCCGGTCAGCCCCAGCATTTT. This encodes CASSLKGAGQPQHF.

The chain has TRBV19 and TRBJ2-1; 7 bases map to TRBD2. CDR1 LNHDA and CDR2 SQIVND come from the germline V gene (reference sequence). CDR3 length equals 16 residues. V was pared by 0 bases and J by 6 bases, with 8 bases of the junction left unmatched. For the CDR3, the DNA is TGTGCCAGTAGTATAGATCAAACCGGGGGGTTCAATGAGCAGTTCTTC. Translation: CASSIDQTGGFNEQFF.

This clone was seen a handful of times. This sequence joins TRBV10-1 and TRBJ1-1; 9 bases match TRBD1. The CDR3 is 14 residues long. CDR1 is WNHNN, CDR2 SYGVQD, per germline (reference sequence). Trimming removed 4 bases from V and 5 bases from J; junction bases left unmatched: 5. The CDR3 DNA reads as TGCGCCAGCAGTGCTCGGACAGGGGATACTGAAGCTTTCTTT. Amino acid sequence: CASSARTGDTEAFF.

The genes are TRBV6-1 and TRBJ2-7; 9 bases line up with TRBD2. In germline, CDR1 is MNHNS, CDR2 SASEGT. With 2 bases clipped from V and 2 bases from J, the junction kept 4 bases outside the gene matches. The CDR3 contains 15 residues. The CDR3 DNA sequence: TGTGCCAGCAGTGAAAGGGCTAGCGGGGCCTACGAGCAGTACTTC. The encoded protein is CASSERASGAYEQYF.

V usage is TRBV9 and J usage is TRBJ1-2; TRBD1 aligns across 7 bases. The V gene end was trimmed by 0 bases and the J gene end by 6 bases; junction bases not matched to a gene: 8. Germline assignment: CDR1 SGDLS and CDR2 YYNGEE. The CDR3 loop spans 15 amino acids. The CDR3 DNA follows: TGTGCCAGCAGCGTAGAAGGCAGGGGGGATAATGGCTACACCTTC. Translating gives CASSVEGRGDNGYTF.

In DNA form, the CDR3 reads TGTGCCAGCAGCCCCACCCCAGCAGGGTTGGGGTATGGCTACACCTTC. Translated, it gives CASSPTPAGLGYGYTF. This chain connects TRBV7-2 to TRBJ1-2, with D possibly matching TRBD1 (5 bases). The V end lost 5 bases, the J end lost 5 bases, and 21 bases lay between the germline ends. Germline lookup yields CDR1 SGHTA and CDR2 FQGNSA. This CDR3 comprises 16 residues.

This chain joins TRBV25-1 and TRBJ2-5, with 7 positions matching TRBD1. The CDR3 contains 14 residues. The germline gives CDR1 MGHDK, CDR2 SYGVNS. The V segment lost 3 bases and the J segment 5 bases; nucleotides outside the gene matches: 6. CDR3 nucleotide sequence: TGTGCCAGCAGTGAGCGACAGGGAAGGGAGACCCAGTACTTC. Its protein is CASSERQGRETQYF.

The chain has TRBV12-5 and TRBJ2-2; 10 bases are shared with TRBD2. The CDR3 contains 20 residues. Germline CDR1 reads LGHNT; CDR2 reads FRNRAP. V was clipped by 5 bases and J by 1 base; unmatched bases: 16. The CDR3, as DNA: TGTGCTAGTGGTGACCCGGCTAGCGGGAGAATATGGGGGAACACCGGGGAGCTGTTTTTT. Its translation: CASGDPASGRIWGNTGELFF.